These 29 T cell receptor beta chains were all obtained from the same sample, sequenced in a study of identical twins' blood T cells. Each CDR3 protein gets one entry after TCRdb re-called the 5' RACE reads with MiXCR. Of 300,000 to 450,000 distinct CDR3 sequences in the sample, 28% are singletons; the top ten hold about 6%. Sequenced: PBMCs. All receptors come from a woman aged 18 to 49 in good health.

The chain couples TRBV2 to TRBJ1-1, with unresolved D. Between the trimmed V and J ends, which lost 6 bases and 3 bases, there was a span of 11 bases. From germline, CDR1 is SNHLY and CDR2 FYNNEI. The CDR3 loop spans 13 amino acids. The CDR3 bases are TGTGCCAGCAGGTCCCACGGGGACACTGAAGCTTTCTTT. Translating gives CASRSHGDTEAFF.

CDR3 sequence reads: CAKEGTGGNNEQFF. The CDR3 nucleotides are TGTGCCAAAGAAGGGACTGGCGGCAACAATGAGCAGTTCTTC. J is TRBJ2-1 and V is TRBV2; D possibly corresponds to TRBD2 (6 bases). The V end lost 10 bases, the J end lost 5 bases, and 18 bases lay between the germline ends. The CDR3 extends over 14 amino acids. Per the germline V gene, CDR1 is SNHLY and CDR2 is FYNNEI.

This clonotype was observed a handful of times. The chain recombines TRBV5-5 with TRBJ2-1; 8 positions agree with TRBD2. Germline loops: CDR1 SGHKS, CDR2 YYEKEE (reference sequence). The J segment lost 4 bases and the V segment lost 4 bases, leaving 4 bases of the junction unmatched. The CDR3 consists of 14 residues. The CDR3 coding sequence is TGTGCCAGCAGCCAGACTAGCGCTTACAATGAGCAGTTCTTC. Its translation is CASSQTSAYNEQFF. Based on the CDR3 plus reference TRBV5-5 and TRBJ2-1, the full variable domain is DAGVTQSPTHLIKTRGQQVTLRCSPISGHKSVSWYQQVLGQGPQFIFQYYEKEERGRGNFPDRFSARQFPNYSSELNVNALLLGDSALYLCASSQTSAYNEQFFGPGTRLTVL.

The chain carries TRBV4-3 and TRBJ2-2; possibly TRBD1 or TRBD2 for D (5 bases each). From germline, CDR1 is LGHNA and CDR2 YSLEER. The CDR3 consists of 17 residues. The V and J ends lost 0 bases and 0 bases respectively, with 11 bases between them. The CDR3 is CASSQDQRGPNTGELFF. CDR3 DNA sequence: TGCGCCAGCAGCCAAGATCAACGGGGACCGAACACCGGGGAGCTGTTTTTT.

This clonotype was seen many times. The rearrangement uses TRBV11-3 and TRBJ2-1; TRBD2 aligns across 12 bases. Trimming cost V 1 base and J 7 bases; bases outside gene matches: 2. Germline lookup yields CDR1 SGHNT and CDR2 YENEEA. The CDR3 is 15 amino acids. The CDR3 sequence is CASSLGLAGANEQFF. For the CDR3, the DNA is TGTGCCAGCAGCTTAGGACTAGCGGGAGCTAATGAGCAGTTCTTC.

This clonotype was seen only a few times. The chain joins TRBV29-1 to TRBJ1-1; 7 bases are shared with TRBD1. V gave up 6 bases and J gave up 3 bases; unmatched junction bases: 16. The CDR3 has 16 amino acids. Germline loops: CDR1 SQVTM, CDR2 ANQGSEA. The CDR3: CSVQGEGGTMHTEAFF. The CDR3 DNA reads TGCAGCGTCCAAGGTGAAGGGGGCACGATGCACACTGAAGCTTTCTTT.

This clonotype was counted at least ten times. J is TRBJ2-1 and V is TRBV2, with 10 bases identical to TRBD2. This CDR3 contains 15 residues. CDR1 is SNHLY, CDR2 FYNNEI, per germline. Trimming removed 4 bases from V and 6 bases from J; junction bases left unmatched: 6. Here the CDR3 DNA reads TGTGCCAGCAGTGTGCCTAGCGGGAGCGGCAATGAGCAGTTCTTC. Translation: CASSVPSGSGNEQFF.

This clonotype appeared a few times. The chain has TRBV2 and TRBJ1-1; D unclear. Trimming shortened V by 1 base and J by 4 bases, and 10 bases separated the two germline ends. CDR3 length: 14 residues. The germline gives CDR1 SNHLY, CDR2 FYNNEI. CDR3 DNA sequence: TGTGCCAGCAGTGAAGAGCTTTTGGGCACTGAAGCTTTCTTT. Translating it yields CASSEELLGTEAFF.

As to this clonotype: The junction departs from the called germline gene at one end, perhaps through a read error. The chain combines TRBV12-3 or TRBV12-4 with TRBJ2-2, with 8 bases identical to TRBD2. The CDR3 is 14 residues long. CDR3 amino acids: CAARGGRKIGELFF. In DNA form, the CDR3 reads TGCGCCGCTCGTGGCGGGAGGAAGATCGGGGAGCTGTTTTTT.

This clonotype was observed a few times. The chain uses TRBV7-9 and TRBJ1-1; D unresolved. Germline CDR1 reads SEHNR; CDR2 reads FQNEAQ (reference sequence). V shed 2 bases and J shed 3 bases, with 19 bases lying between them. This CDR3 spans 17 amino acids. CDR3 residues: CASSLRPVGPDHTEAFF. In DNA form, the CDR3 reads TGTGCCAGCAGCTTAAGGCCAGTCGGGCCCGACCACACTGAAGCTTTCTTT.

The V gene is TRBV29-1, the J gene TRBJ1-1; D possibly corresponds to TRBD1 (5 bases). Trimming stripped 0 bases from V and 5 bases from J, with 19 bases between. The germline V gene has CDR1 SQVTM and CDR2 ANQGSEA. The CDR3 is 16 amino acids. The CDR3 loop is CSVEEWGLGGETEAFF. The CDR3, as DNA: TGCAGCGTTGAAGAGTGGGGGTTGGGGGGAGAAACTGAAGCTTTCTTT.

The chain couples TRBV7-2 to TRBJ2-1; D not resolved. The CDR3 loop spans 12 amino acids. Trimming shortened V by 5 bases and J by 10 bases, and 12 bases separated the two germline ends. From germline, CDR1 is SGHTA and CDR2 FQGNSA. DNA of the CDR3: TGTGCCAGCAGCCAAGTACAATTCGAGCAGTTCTTC. This translates into CASSQVQFEQFF.

The rearrangement uses TRBV20-1 and TRBJ2-1, with 8 bases lining up with TRBD2. V shed 1 base, J shed 3 bases, and the junction held 8 bases outside the gene matches. Germline assignment: CDR1 DFQATT and CDR2 SNEGSKA (reference sequence). CDR3 size: 16 residues. The CDR3 nucleotides are TGCAGTGCTAGAGCGACAGCGGGGGCATACTACAATGAGCAGTTCTTC. Protein sequence: CSARATAGAYYNEQFF.

V is TRBV2 and J is TRBJ1-5; possible D gene TRBD1, 5 bases. Between the trimmed V and J ends, which lost 7 bases and 0 bases, there was a span of 22 bases. Per the germline V gene, CDR1 is SNHLY and CDR2 is FYNNEI. This CDR3 spans 18 amino acids. The CDR3 DNA sequence: TGTGCCAGCACCATCCTCCGGGACGGTGTTCATAGCAATCAGCCCCAGCATTTT. This codes for CASTILRDGVHSNQPQHF. Full variable domain (outside the CDR3, taken from reference TRBV2 and TRBJ1-5): EPEVTQTPSHQVTQMGQEVILRCVPISNHLYFYWYRQILGQKVEFLVSFYNNEISEKSEIFDDQFSVERPDGSNFTLKIRSTKLEDSAMYFCASTILRDGVHSNQPQHFGDGTRLSIL.

This clonotype was seen more than once but under ten times. The chain joins TRBV10-3 to TRBJ2-6; D is unclear. V was clipped by 4 bases and J by 2 bases, with 9 bases between them. The CDR3 is 15 residues long. CDR1 and CDR2 from the germline V gene are ENHRY and SYGVKD. CDR3: CAISVVLTGANVLTF. CDR3 DNA: TGTGCCATCAGTGTGGTCCTCACTGGGGCCAACGTCCTGACTTTC.

The chain couples TRBV12-5 to TRBJ1-1; D is undetermined. The CDR3 loop spans 12 amino acids. Germline V gene sequence: CDR1 LGHNT, CDR2 FRNRAP. Trimming took off 3 bases at V and 5 bases at J, with 7 bases between the two ends. The DNA of the CDR3 is TGTGCTAGTGGTTTTCGGGGAACTGAAGCTTTCTTT. Amino acids: CASGFRGTEAFF.

V and J are TRBV7-2 and TRBJ1-2, with D hard to call. Looked up from germline, CDR1 is SGHTA and CDR2 is FQGNSA. The ends were cut back, 7 bases at V and 4 bases at J, with 16 bases in the middle. The CDR3 consists of 14 residues. CDR3 loop: CASNRRGVGYGYTF. In DNA form, the CDR3 reads TGTGCCAGCAACCGGCGGGGAGTCGGCTATGGCTACACCTTC.

About this clonotype: Given a much more abundant clone one base away, this may be a read error. V usage is TRBV2 and J usage is TRBJ2-3, with D hard to call. The V gene's germline CDR1 is SNHLY and CDR2 FYNNEI. CDR3 length: 15 amino acids. With 3 bases removed from V and 0 bases from J, the gap between germline ends came to 10 bases. CDR3 bases: TGTGCCAGCAGTGATTGGCCAACTAGCACAGATACGCAGTATTTT. Its translation: CASSDWPTSTDTQYF.

The CDR3 coding sequence is TGCGCCAGCAGCTTGGATGCGGGGTATCAGCCCCAGCATTTT. Protein product: CASSLDAGYQPQHF. This chain uses TRBV5-1 with TRBJ1-5, with unresolved D. The germline V and J ends were trimmed by 0 bases and 5 bases, with 9 bases remaining between them. The CDR3 consists of 14 residues. Germline CDR1 and CDR2: SGHRS and YFSETQ.

This clonotype was seen a single time. This clone may be a read error of a much larger clone one base away. The chain combines TRBV18 with TRBJ1-5; D possibly corresponds to TRBD1 (5 bases). The CDR3 loop spans 13 amino acids. Germline CDR1 is KGHSH and CDR2 is LQKENI. Trimming stripped 6 bases from V and 6 bases from J, with 12 bases between. DNA of the CDR3: TGTGCCAGCTCGCGACAGTGGACTCAGCCCCAGCATTTT. Protein sequence: CASSRQWTQPQHF.

This chain links TRBV12-3 or TRBV12-4 with TRBJ1-1, with D possibly matching TRBD1 (6 bases). V was clipped by 6 bases and J by 4 bases, with 18 bases between them. CDR3 length: 15 amino acids. The CDR3, as DNA: TGTGCCAGCAGGGACCAGCAGGGGTGGGGCACTGAAGCTTTCTTT. Its protein product is CASRDQQGWGTEAFF.

The sample holds a few counts of this clonotype. The J gene is TRBJ1-2, the V gene TRBV6-6; D gene ambiguous. V was shortened by 11 bases and J by 5 bases, with 21 bases between the two germline ends. CDR1 and CDR2 (germline): MNHNY, SVGAGI (reference sequence). CDR3 length: 14 amino acids. CDR3 nucleotide sequence: TGTGCCGGCACCGGTGGTAGGGCGGGATATGGCTACACCTTC. Residues: CAGTGGRAGYGYTF.

This clonotype turned up a few times. The J gene is TRBJ1-5, the V gene TRBV6-5; the D gene is possibly TRBD1 (5 bases). The ends were cut back, 0 bases at V and 5 bases at J, with 11 bases in the middle. The germline CDR1 and CDR2 sequences are MNHEY and SVGAGI. The CDR3 spans 15 residues. The CDR3 loop reads CASSYSRRAHQPQHF. DNA of the CDR3: TGTGCCAGCAGTTACTCACGCAGGGCTCATCAGCCCCAGCATTTT.

This clonotype showed up just a few times. The gene calls are TRBV20-1 and TRBJ1-5; D not certain. The CDR3 extends over 14 amino acids. Germline V lookup: CDR1 DFQATT, CDR2 SNEGSKA (reference sequence). Trimming took 6 bases from V and 8 from J, leaving 20 bases between them. The CDR3 DNA sequence: TGCAGTGCCCGTATTAGGACCGCCGCGGAGCCCCAGCATTTT. This encodes CSARIRTAAEPQHF.

The chain links TRBV19 to TRBJ1-2, with TRBD1 identical over 7 bases. The V and J ends lost 5 bases and 6 bases, in that order; junction bases with no gene match: 12. The CDR3 extends over 15 amino acids. Germline values: CDR1 LNHDA, CDR2 SQIVND (reference sequence). CDR3 residues: CASSPLDRENHGYTF. The CDR3 DNA reads TGTGCCAGTAGTCCTCTCGACAGGGAGAATCATGGCTACACCTTC.

The rearrangement uses TRBV20-1 and TRBJ1-5, with TRBD1 matching over 7 bases. Germline V CDR1 and CDR2: DFQATT, SNEGSKA (reference sequence). J lost 4 bases, V lost 5 bases, and 8 bases had no gene match. The CDR3 has 14 amino acids. CDR3 DNA: TGCAGTGCTCCCGGGGAGGGGGCGAATCAGCCCCAGCATTTT. Translating it yields CSAPGEGANQPQHF.

V is TRBV12-3 or TRBV12-4 and J is TRBJ2-1; no reliable D call. The germline V and J ends were trimmed by 7 bases and 10 bases, with 20 bases remaining between them. The CDR3 is 14 residues long. The CDR3, as DNA: TGTGCCAGCACCAATATTCGAATCAGGAACGAGCAGTTCTTC. Translation: CASTNIRIRNEQFF.

J is TRBJ2-3 and V is TRBV18; 9 bases fit TRBD2. Unmatched junction bases numbered 8, after V lost 3 bases and J lost 4 bases. CDR1 is KGHSH, CDR2 LQKENI, per germline. CDR3 length equals 16 residues. This CDR3 is CASSPFSSGAADTQYF. The CDR3 DNA sequence: TGTGCCAGCTCACCCTTTTCTAGCGGGGCTGCAGATACGCAGTATTTT. The full variable domain, rest sourced from reference TRBV18 and TRBJ2-3, is NAGVMQNPRHLVRRRGQEARLRCSPMKGHSHVYWYRQLPEEGLKFMVYLQKENIIDESGMPKERFSAEFPKEGPSILRIQQVVRGDSAAYFCASSPFSSGAADTQYFGPGTRLTVL.

The chain recombines TRBV20-1 with TRBJ1-1; 9 nucleotides align to TRBD1. The CDR3 consists of 14 residues. CDR1 and CDR2 from the germline V gene are DFQATT and SNEGSKA (reference sequence). V lost 5 bases to trimming and J lost 2 bases; unmatched junction nucleotides: 6. The CDR3 sequence is CSAGKGQGNTEAFF. Written as DNA, the CDR3 is TGCAGTGCTGGGAAGGGACAGGGTAACACTGAAGCTTTCTTT.